The entry below gives a single T cell receptor beta chain sequence along with its context. CDR3 length: 14 residues. Germline loops: CDR1 MNHNS, CDR2 SASEGT. V was clipped by 7 bases and J by 4 bases; unmatched bases: 3. This sample is drawn from a study of patients and donors after allogeneic stem cell transplantation. TCRdb re-called the RT-PCR reads through MiXCR, storing one row per CDR3 protein. The top ten clones hold approximately 40% of a sample with 20,000 or so distinct CDR3 sequences, 4.5% to 5.5% of them seen once. Sequenced: blood, either unsorted or a sorted T cell fraction (not recorded which). The TCR sequence derives from a human donor who was either an allogeneic HSCT recipient or a stem cell or donor lymphocyte infusion donor (not recorded which). It is not recorded whose cells these are; they may come from a transplant donor. The rearrangement uses TRBV6-1 and TRBJ2-2; TRBD2 matches at 10 bases. CDR3: CASILAGVTGELFF. DNA for the CDR3: TGTGCCAGCATTCTAGCGGGAGTCACCGGGGAGCTGTTTTTT.